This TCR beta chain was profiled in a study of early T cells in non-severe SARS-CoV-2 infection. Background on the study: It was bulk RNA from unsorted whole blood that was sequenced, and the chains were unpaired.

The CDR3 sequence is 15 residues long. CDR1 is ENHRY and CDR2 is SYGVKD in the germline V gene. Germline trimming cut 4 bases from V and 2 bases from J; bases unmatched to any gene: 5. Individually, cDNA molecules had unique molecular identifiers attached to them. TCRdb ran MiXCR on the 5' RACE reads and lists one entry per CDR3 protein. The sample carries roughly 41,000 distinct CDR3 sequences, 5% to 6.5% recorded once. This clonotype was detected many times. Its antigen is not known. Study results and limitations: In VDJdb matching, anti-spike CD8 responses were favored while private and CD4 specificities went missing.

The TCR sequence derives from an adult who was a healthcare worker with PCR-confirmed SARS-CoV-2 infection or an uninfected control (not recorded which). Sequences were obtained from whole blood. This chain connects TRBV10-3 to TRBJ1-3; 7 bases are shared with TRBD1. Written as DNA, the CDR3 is TGTGCCATCAGTGGAAAGGGACAGACTGGAAACACCATATATTTT. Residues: CAISGKGQTGNTIYF.